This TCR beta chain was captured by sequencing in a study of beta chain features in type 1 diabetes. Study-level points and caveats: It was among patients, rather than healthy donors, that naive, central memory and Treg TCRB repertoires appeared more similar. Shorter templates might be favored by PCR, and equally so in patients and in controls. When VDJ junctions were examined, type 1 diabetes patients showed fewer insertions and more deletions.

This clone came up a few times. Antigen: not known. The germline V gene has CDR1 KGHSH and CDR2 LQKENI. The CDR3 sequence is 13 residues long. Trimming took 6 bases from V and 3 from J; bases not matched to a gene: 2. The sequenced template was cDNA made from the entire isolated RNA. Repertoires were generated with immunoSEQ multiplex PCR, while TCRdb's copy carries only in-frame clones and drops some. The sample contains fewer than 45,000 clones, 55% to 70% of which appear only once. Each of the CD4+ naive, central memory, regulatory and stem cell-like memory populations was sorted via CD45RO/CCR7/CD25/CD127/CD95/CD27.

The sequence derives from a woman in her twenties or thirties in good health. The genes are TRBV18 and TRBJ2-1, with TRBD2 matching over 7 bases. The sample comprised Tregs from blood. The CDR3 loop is CASSGLDYNEQFF. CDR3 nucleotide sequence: TGTGCCAGCTCTGGACTAGACTACAATGAGCAGTTCTTC.